This T cell receptor (beta chain) was sequenced during a study of siplizumab effects on memory and regulatory T cells. Study-level points and caveats: Alloreactive sequences traceable to unstimulated CD4+ memory cells declined significantly under siplizumab. Suppressive capability of dividing Tregs from siplizumab cultures went unverified. Researchers could not give a naive or memory phenotype to roughly 75-95% of proliferating CD4+ or CD8+ clones.

The study assayed around 92,000 TCR templates per sample. Here immunoSEQ multiplex PCR was the method, and the copy in TCRdb shows in-frame clones only, minus some. This table has roughly 75,000 clones, 90% to 95% appearing once. V was pared by 4 bases and J by 11 bases, with 14 bases between. The CDR3 length is 12 residues. Germline CDR1 reads MNHNS; CDR2 reads SASEGT. As to this clone: Its antigen remains unidentified.

The chain employs TRBV6-1 and TRBJ1-1; D remains ambiguous. This clonotype was obtained from a human donor in good health. The source material was CD8+ T cells sorted from blood. The CDR3 protein is CASSVPGLEAFF. CDR3 DNA sequence: TGTGCCAGCAGTGTGCCAGGTTTAGAGGCTTTCTTT.